This T cell receptor beta chain comes out of a study of patients and donors after allogeneic stem cell transplantation. A single record per CDR3 protein comes from TCRdb applying MiXCR to the RT-PCR reads. The table has hundreds of thousands of distinct CDR3 sequences, roughly 16% seen once. The V gene's germline CDR1 is SGHVS and CDR2 FQNEAQ. Trimming removed 3 bases from V and 0 bases from J; junction bases left unmatched: 2. CDR3 size: 15 residues. The clonotype comes from a human donor who was either an allogeneic HSCT recipient or a stem cell or donor lymphocyte infusion donor (not recorded which). It is not recorded whose cells these are; they may come from a transplant donor. The specimen was blood, either unsorted or a sorted T cell fraction (not recorded which). J is TRBJ2-1 and V is TRBV7-8, with 7 bases identical to TRBD1. This CDR3 reads CASSFRDSSYNEQFF. DNA for the CDR3: TGTGCCAGCAGCTTCCGGGACAGCTCCTACAATGAGCAGTTCTTC.